Below, one T cell receptor beta chain is given with its context. Its antigen remains undetermined. The input lacks base qualities; no much larger clone sits a single base away. From its cysteine to its phenylalanine, the CDR3 spans 13 amino acids. Only the CDR3 region is kept as DNA, spanning 39 bases read in frame from base 1. A distance of 10 bases separates the germline ends of V and J, which lose 1 base and 4 bases respectively. The germline V gene yields SQVTM for CDR1 and ANQGSEA for CDR2. Participants in the prospective study were aged about 18 to 95 years, lived in about two dozen United States geographic areas, and enrolled through a virtual design. In the prospective study, cohorts were assigned on the basis of participant-reported clinical history obtained from a screening survey and a study questionnaire. ImmuneRACE Cohort 3 recovered participants were defined by two consecutive negative NP/OP PCR tests, healthcare professional clearance, or symptom resolution. In the prospective study, whole blood, serum and a nasopharyngeal or oropharyngeal swab were collected from each participant by mobile phlebotomists. Participants in the prospective study had the option to provide additional blood draws and questionnaires over a 2-month period. Prospective study blood samples were shipped either frozen or at room temperature before DNA extraction.

The data originate from a study of blood T cell repertoires in COVID-19 (dated by TCRdb to about 2020). About the full investigation: The collaborator samples originated in the United States, Italy and Spain and spanned the acute and convalescent phases of COVID-19. The material from the prospective study consisted of cDNA or gDNA derived from T cells, B-cell-depleted T cells, or PBMCs. Deeply sampled blood TCRbeta repertoires from subjects exposed to, actively infected with, or recovered from COVID-19 were included in the dataset. The repertoires were released in a freely available public database meant as a resource for research on the immune response to SARS-CoV-2. The samples were drawn from two sources: the first 160 participants of the ongoing ImmuneRACE study, and 1,254 subjects contributed by 6 global collaborators. Nearly every sample came with metadata listing a de-identified subject ID, COVID-19 status, age in years and sex. HLA class I and class II types, where available, came from metadata supplied by the sample provider rather than from assay-based typing.

Overall study results and their limits: Clinical and demographic metadata were provided uncurated, with the amount varying by source and participant.

TCRbeta CDR3 regions were amplified from genomic DNA using the immunoSEQ Assay, a bias-controlled multiplex PCR. The source study handled its data this way. The number of nucleated cells in each sample was estimated by amplification of reference gene primers within the assay. To quantify the absolute abundance of each unique TCRbeta CDR3 rearrangement, sequence reads were collapsed and filtered. For each sample, productive Simpson clonality was calculated by taking the square root of Simpson's diversity index across productive rearrangements. TCRdb took over this immuneACCESS table, retaining in-frame rearrangements with V and J assigned. Such tables are incomplete; in checked studies, under half of the missing clones stem from an unresolved V gene, and the remainder is unexplained. V and J calls and clone size are given by that table; D and trimming were obtained from the DNA. The sample profile shows some 150,000 clones; around four fifths of them were found once. The biggest ten clones account for around 6.5% of the sample.

This clonotype was obtained from a woman aged 40 to 55 who had recovered from COVID-19. The sequence links TRBV29-1 to TRBJ1-2; the D gene lacks a confident call. Sequencing used PBMCs or T cells enriched from blood (not recorded which). The bases are TGCAGCGTTGAAGGCGGAGGGAGCTATGGCTACACCTTC. Translation gives CSVEGGGSYGYTF.